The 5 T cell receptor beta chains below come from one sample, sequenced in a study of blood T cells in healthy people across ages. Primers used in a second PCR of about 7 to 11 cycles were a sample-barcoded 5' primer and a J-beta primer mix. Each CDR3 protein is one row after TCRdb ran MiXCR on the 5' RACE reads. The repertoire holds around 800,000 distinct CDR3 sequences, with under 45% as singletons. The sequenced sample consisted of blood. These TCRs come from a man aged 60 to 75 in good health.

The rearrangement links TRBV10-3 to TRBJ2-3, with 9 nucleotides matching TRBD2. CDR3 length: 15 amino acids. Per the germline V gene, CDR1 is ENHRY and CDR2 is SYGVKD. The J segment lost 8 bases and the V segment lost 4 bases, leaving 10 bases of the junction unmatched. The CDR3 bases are TGTGCCATCAGTGCCCCAATAGCGGGGGCAGCTACGCAGTATTTT. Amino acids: CAISAPIAGAATQYF.

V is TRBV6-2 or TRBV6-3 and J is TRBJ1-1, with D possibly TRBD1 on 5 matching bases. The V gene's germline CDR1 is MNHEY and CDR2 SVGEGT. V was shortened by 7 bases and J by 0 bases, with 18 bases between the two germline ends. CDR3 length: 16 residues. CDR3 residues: CASTKDAGYMNTEAFF. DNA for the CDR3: TGTGCCAGCACCAAAGACGCAGGGTATATGAACACTGAAGCTTTCTTT.

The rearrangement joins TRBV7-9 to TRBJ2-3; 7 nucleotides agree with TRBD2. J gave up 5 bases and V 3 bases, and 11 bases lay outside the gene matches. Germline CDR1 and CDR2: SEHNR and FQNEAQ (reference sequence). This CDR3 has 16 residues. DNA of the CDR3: TGTGCCAGCAGCTTGAGCGGGACGCCTGGAGGAGATACGCAGTATTTT. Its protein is CASSLSGTPGGDTQYF.

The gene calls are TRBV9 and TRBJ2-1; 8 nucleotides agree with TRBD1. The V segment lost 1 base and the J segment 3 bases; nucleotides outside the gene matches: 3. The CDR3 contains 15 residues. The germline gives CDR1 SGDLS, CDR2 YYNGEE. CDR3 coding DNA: TGTGCCAGCAGCGTATCCGGGACAGGCTACAATGAGCAGTTCTTC. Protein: CASSVSGTGYNEQFF.

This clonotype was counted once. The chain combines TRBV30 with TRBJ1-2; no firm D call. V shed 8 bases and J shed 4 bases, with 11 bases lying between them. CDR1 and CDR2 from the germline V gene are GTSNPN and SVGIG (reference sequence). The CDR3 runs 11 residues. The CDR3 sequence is CAGKGGYGYTF. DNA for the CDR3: TGTGCCGGAAAGGGAGGCTATGGCTACACCTTC.